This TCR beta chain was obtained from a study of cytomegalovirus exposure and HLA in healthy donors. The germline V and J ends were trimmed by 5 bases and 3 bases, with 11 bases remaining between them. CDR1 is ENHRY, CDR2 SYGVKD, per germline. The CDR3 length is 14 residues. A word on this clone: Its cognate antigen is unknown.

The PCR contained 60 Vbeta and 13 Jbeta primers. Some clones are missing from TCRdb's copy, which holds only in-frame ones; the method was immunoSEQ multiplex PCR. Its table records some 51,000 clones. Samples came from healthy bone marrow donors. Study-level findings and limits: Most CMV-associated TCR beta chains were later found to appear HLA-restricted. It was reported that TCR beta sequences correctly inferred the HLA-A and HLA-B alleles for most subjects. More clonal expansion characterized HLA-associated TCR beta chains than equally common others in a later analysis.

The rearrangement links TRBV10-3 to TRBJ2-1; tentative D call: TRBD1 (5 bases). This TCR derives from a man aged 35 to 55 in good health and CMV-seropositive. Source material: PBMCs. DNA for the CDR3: TGTGCCATCAGTTATTCGGACATCTACAATGAGCAGTTCTTC. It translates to CAISYSDIYNEQFF.